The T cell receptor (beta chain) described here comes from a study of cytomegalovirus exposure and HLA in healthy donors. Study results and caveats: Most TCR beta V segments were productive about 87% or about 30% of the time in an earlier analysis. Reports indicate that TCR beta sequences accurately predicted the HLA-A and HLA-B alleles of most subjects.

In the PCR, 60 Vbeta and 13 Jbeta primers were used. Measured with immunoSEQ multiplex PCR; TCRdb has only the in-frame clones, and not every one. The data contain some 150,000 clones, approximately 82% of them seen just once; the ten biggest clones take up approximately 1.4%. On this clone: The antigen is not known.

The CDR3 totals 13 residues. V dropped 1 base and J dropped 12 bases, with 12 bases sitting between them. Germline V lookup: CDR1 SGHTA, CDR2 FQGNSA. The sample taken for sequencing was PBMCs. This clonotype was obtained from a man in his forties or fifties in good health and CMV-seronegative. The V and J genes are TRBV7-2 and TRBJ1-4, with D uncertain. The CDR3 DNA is TGTGCCAGCAGCTTAGTGTCCGGGGATCAACTGTTTTTT. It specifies CASSLVSGDQLFF.